The 26 T cell receptor beta chains below come from one sample, sequenced in a study of radiotherapy plus CTLA-4 blockade in lung cancer. The table came from immunoSEQ multiplex PCR; TCRdb's copy has only in-frame clones and leaves some out. The data contain more than 65,000 clones, roughly 87% of them singletons. The input for sequencing was peripheral blood, taken from a patient treated with radiotherapy plus ipilimumab. These receptors were taken from a human donor with non-small cell lung cancer who had stable disease on radiotherapy plus ipilimumab.

The chain recombines TRBV7-8 with TRBJ2-1; the match to TRBD2 covers 7 bases. Germline-derived CDR1 and CDR2 are SGHVS and FQNEAQ. The trim removed 8 bases at V and 5 bases at J, leaving 18 bases unmatched. This CDR3 is 17 amino acids long. The CDR3 DNA reads as TGTGCCAGCCTCGAGGGCAGCGGGGCAAACCCGAACAATGAGCAGTTCTTC. It codes for CASLEGSGANPNNEQFF. Looking up the rest from reference TRBV7-8 and TRBJ2-1 gives the full variable domain: GAGVSQSPRYKVAKRGQDVALRCDPISGHVSLFWYQQALGQGPEFLTYFQNEAQLDKSGLPSDRFFAERPEGSVSTLKIQRTQQEDSAVYLCASLEGSGANPNNEQFFGPGTRLTVL.

The gene calls are TRBV30 and TRBJ2-3, with D perhaps matching TRBD1 (6 bases). V lost 4 bases and J lost 2, with 13 bases in between. Germline values: CDR1 GTSNPN, CDR2 SVGIG (reference sequence). The CDR3 consists of 14 residues. DNA for the CDR3: TGTGCCTGGAAAGGGGGATACGTCACAGATACGCAGTATTTT. This codes for CAWKGGYVTDTQYF.

V is TRBV30 and J is TRBJ2-5; D may correspond to TRBD1 or TRBD2 (5 bases each). Germline loops: CDR1 GTSNPN, CDR2 SVGIG (reference sequence). The CDR3 is 14 residues long. The V end lost 7 bases, the J end lost 3 bases, and 18 bases lay between the germline ends. Here the CDR3 reads CASLPPGPKETQYF. The CDR3 region has the DNA TGTGCCTCCCTACCCCCGGGACCAAAAGAGACCCAGTACTTC.

The CDR3 region is CASSEYRVVGTEAFF. DNA of the CDR3: TGCGCCAGCAGCGAATACAGGGTGGTTGGCACTGAAGCTTTCTTT. V usage is TRBV5-1 and J usage is TRBJ1-1; weak D call: TRBD1 (6 bases). Germline V gene sequence: CDR1 SGHRS, CDR2 YFSETQ. CDR3 size: 15 residues. V was trimmed by 4 bases and J by 4 bases, leaving 17 bases between them. Using reference TRBV5-1 and TRBJ1-1 for the parts outside the CDR3, the full variable domain is KAGVTQTPRYLIKTRGQQVTLSCSPISGHRSVSWYQQTPGQGLQFLFEYFSETQRNKGNFPGRFSGRQFSNSRSEMNVSTLELGDSALYLCASSEYRVVGTEAFFGQGTRLTVV.

The chain carries TRBV6-6 and TRBJ1-5; D gene uncertain. This CDR3 spans 16 amino acids. Between the trimmed V and J ends, which lost 2 bases and 0 bases, there was a span of 11 bases. From germline, CDR1 is MNHNY and CDR2 SVGAGI (reference sequence). The CDR3 region is CASSYGPGNSNQPQHF. The CDR3 bases are TGTGCCAGCAGTTACGGTCCCGGAAATAGCAATCAGCCCCAGCATTTT.

The CDR3 protein is CASSFDRGLTNEKLFF. As DNA, the CDR3 is TGTGCCAGTAGTTTCGACAGGGGGCTTACTAATGAAAAACTGTTTTTT. This chain connects TRBV19 to TRBJ1-4, with 10 bases fitting TRBD1. Trimming took 5 bases from V and 2 from J; bases not matched to a gene: 5. The CDR3 is made up of 16 amino acids. Germline CDR1 reads LNHDA; CDR2 reads SQIVND (reference sequence).

V gene TRBV9 combines with J gene TRBJ1-6; D not certain. Germline values: CDR1 SGDLS, CDR2 YYNGEE. CDR3 size: 17 residues. Trimming took 0 bases from V and 0 from J, leaving 10 bases between them. For the CDR3, the DNA is TGTGCCAGCAGCGTAGGTTCGGATGTCTCCTATAATTCACCCCTCCACTTT. This translates into CASSVGSDVSYNSPLHF. The full variable domain, completed using reference TRBV9 and TRBJ1-6, is DSGVTQTPKHLITATGQRVTLRCSPRSGDLSVYWYQQSLDQGLQFLIQYYNGEERAKGNILERFSAQQFPDLHSELNLSSLELGDSALYFCASSVGSDVSYNSPLHFGNGTRLTVT.

The J gene is TRBJ2-5, the V gene TRBV9; 9 bases are shared with TRBD2. From germline, CDR1 is SGDLS and CDR2 YYNGEE. This CDR3 has 16 residues. The ends lost 0 bases at V and 0 bases at J; junction bases unmatched: 3. CDR3 bases: TGTGCCAGCAGCGTAGCGAGCGGGGGGCACCAAGAGACCCAGTACTTC. Encoded protein: CASSVASGGHQETQYF.

This clone was seen once. This chain uses TRBV5-1 with TRBJ2-7; the D is unclear. The ends were cut back, 2 bases at V and 3 bases at J, with 12 bases in the middle. The germline V gene has CDR1 SGHRS and CDR2 YFSETQ. CDR3 size: 14 residues. The CDR3 region has the DNA TGCGCCAGCAGCTTTATCGGCAGAAGCTACGAGCAGTACTTC. Amino acid sequence: CASSFIGRSYEQYF.

The chain couples TRBV5-1 to TRBJ2-5; 8 nucleotides match TRBD1. V was pared by 4 bases and J by 5 bases, with 7 bases of the junction left unmatched. The CDR3 spans 14 residues. Germline loops: CDR1 SGHRS, CDR2 YFSETQ. The CDR3 DNA sequence: TGCGCCAGCAGCCTGGGGACAGGAGGGGAGACCCAGTACTTC. This encodes CASSLGTGGETQYF.

This chain links TRBV27 with TRBJ2-7; TRBD2 agrees at 11 bases. Trimming cost V 4 bases and J 4 bases; bases outside gene matches: 3. The CDR3 runs to 14 residues. CDR1 and CDR2 from the germline V gene are MNHEY and SMNVEV (reference sequence). The CDR3 coding sequence is TGTGCCAGCAGTTATAGCGGGGGGGCGTACGAGCAGTACTTC. This sequence encodes CASSYSGGAYEQYF.

As DNA, the CDR3 is TGTGCCAGCACCGAGGGGGCGGATAATTCACCCCTCCACTTT. This translates into CASTEGADNSPLHF. V usage is TRBV5-4 and J usage is TRBJ1-6; 7 positions agree with TRBD1. With 6 bases clipped from V and 5 bases from J, the junction kept 5 bases outside the gene matches. CDR1 and CDR2 from the germline V gene are SGHNT and YYREEE (reference sequence). CDR3 length: 14 amino acids.

The count of this clone is one. The chain joins TRBV7-8 to TRBJ2-7; 13 nucleotides line up with TRBD2. The CDR3 runs to 16 residues. Germline loops: CDR1 SGHVS, CDR2 FQNEAQ. The J segment lost 3 bases and the V segment lost 1 base, leaving 3 bases of the junction unmatched. CDR3: CASSLETSGRVYEQYF. The CDR3 DNA sequence: TGTGCCAGCAGCTTAGAAACTAGCGGGAGGGTCTACGAGCAGTACTTC.

This clone was seen a few times. The rearrangement links TRBV9 to TRBJ1-3; D might be TRBD1 (5 bases). This CDR3 comprises 14 residues. Germline V gives CDR1 SGDLS, CDR2 YYNGEE. The V end lost 3 bases, the J end lost 0 bases, and 7 bases lay between the germline ends. The chain's CDR3 is CASSGGSSGNTIYF. In DNA form, the CDR3 reads TGTGCCAGCAGCGGGGGGTCCTCTGGAAACACCATATATTTT.

This clone appeared once. V gene TRBV28 combines with J gene TRBJ2-5; 12 bases match TRBD2. This CDR3 comprises 16 residues. Germline assignment: CDR1 MDHEN and CDR2 SYDVKM. With 7 bases clipped from V and 5 bases from J, the junction kept 11 bases outside the gene matches. CDR3 bases: TGTGCCAGCACTTCCCAGACTAGCGGGAGTCTGGAGACCCAGTACTTC. It codes for CASTSQTSGSLETQYF. Complete variable domain (other parts from reference TRBV28 and TRBJ2-5): DVKVTQSSRYLVKRTGEKVFLECVQDMDHENMFWYRQDPGLGLRLIYFSYDVKMKEKGDIPEGYSVSREKKERFSLILESASTNQTSMYLCASTSQTSGSLETQYFGPGTRLLVL.

The rearrangement uses TRBV18 and TRBJ2-1, with 8 bases fitting TRBD2. Per germline, CDR1 KGHSH and CDR2 LQKENI. V dropped 2 bases and J dropped 0; count of bases not matched to a gene: 9. The CDR3 runs 18 residues. The CDR3 here is CASSPIGGAEHSYNEQFF. In nucleotides, the CDR3 is TGTGCCAGCTCACCAATCGGGGGGGCCGAACACTCCTACAATGAGCAGTTCTTC.

The genes are TRBV2 and TRBJ1-6; 10 nucleotides match TRBD1. V lost 6 bases, J lost 7 bases, and 3 bases stayed unmatched. The CDR3 totals 14 residues. CDR1 and CDR2 from the germline V gene are SNHLY and FYNNEI. The CDR3 sequence: CASSQTGGNSPLHF. The CDR3, as DNA: TGTGCCAGCAGCCAGACAGGGGGCAATTCACCCCTCCACTTT.

This clone was seen a few times. V and J are TRBV18 and TRBJ2-1, with D unresolved. In germline, CDR1 is KGHSH, CDR2 LQKENI. V dropped 3 bases and J dropped 5 bases, with 8 bases sitting between them. The CDR3 extends over 13 amino acids. The CDR3: CASSPRNDNEQFF. CDR3 nucleotide sequence: TGTGCCAGCTCACCTCGTAACGACAATGAGCAGTTCTTC.

This clone has more than one count but fewer than ten. The chain recombines TRBV28 with TRBJ1-6; D call uncertain. The CDR3 length is 15 residues. Germline loops: CDR1 MDHEN, CDR2 SYDVKM. Trimming stripped 1 base from V and 6 bases from J, with 10 bases between. CDR3 sequence reads: CASSLFSGANSPLHF. CDR3 DNA sequence: TGTGCCAGCAGTTTATTTTCGGGAGCTAATTCACCCCTCCACTTT.

The chain couples TRBV29-1 to TRBJ2-7, with 10 nucleotides matching TRBD1. Trimming took 4 bases from V and 5 from J; bases not matched to a gene: 5. The germline V gene has CDR1 SQVTM and CDR2 ANQGSEA. The CDR3 covers 13 residues. The CDR3 spells CSVVRQGANEQYF. CDR3 nucleotide sequence: TGCAGCGTTGTAAGACAGGGGGCTAACGAGCAGTACTTC.

The chain carries TRBV5-1 and TRBJ2-3; TRBD2 aligns across 11 bases. Germline-derived CDR1 and CDR2 are SGHRS and YFSETQ. Trimming removed 3 bases from V and 2 bases from J; junction bases left unmatched: 8. The CDR3 is made up of 17 amino acids. The DNA for the CDR3 is TGCGCCAGCAGCTCAATAGCGGGAGGGCCTGTCACAGATACGCAGTATTTT. It is translated as CASSSIAGGPVTDTQYF. The full variable domain, rest sourced from reference TRBV5-1 and TRBJ2-3, is KAGVTQTPRYLIKTRGQQVTLSCSPISGHRSVSWYQQTPGQGLQFLFEYFSETQRNKGNFPGRFSGRQFSNSRSEMNVSTLELGDSALYLCASSSIAGGPVTDTQYFGPGTRLTVL.

The chain links TRBV21-1 to TRBJ2-7; the table's D call TRBD2 went unverified against the DNA. TRBV21-1 is shown as a pseudogene. The CDR3 totals 16 residues. Written as DNA, the CDR3 is TGTGCCAGCAGCACCAAAGCGGGAAGGGTGTCCTACGAGCAGTACTTC. Protein sequence: CASSTKAGRVSYEQYF.

The chain is built from TRBV5-4 and TRBJ2-7; tentative D call: TRBD1 (6 bases). Germline assignment: CDR1 SGHNT and CDR2 YYREEE (reference sequence). V lost 1 base to trimming and J lost 5 bases, with 13 bases between them. The CDR3 is 14 residues long. This chain's CDR3 is CASSLTGNINEQYF. As DNA, the CDR3 is TGTGCCAGCAGCTTGACAGGGAACATTAACGAGCAGTACTTC. The full variable domain, with the rest looked up from reference TRBV5-4 and TRBJ2-7, is ETGVTQSPTHLIKTRGQQVTLRCSSQSGHNTVSWYQQALGQGPQFIFQYYREEENGRGNFPPRFSGLQFPNYSSELNVNALELDDSALYLCASSLTGNINEQYFGPGTRLTVT.

The chain has TRBV6-1 and TRBJ2-7; 12 positions agree with TRBD2. The CDR3 loop spans 15 amino acids. Germline V lookup: CDR1 MNHNS, CDR2 SASEGT. J was trimmed by 0 bases and V by 6 bases; bases with no gene match: 3. The CDR3 nucleotides are TGTGCCAGCAGCGGACTAGCGGGAAGCTCCTACGAGCAGTACTTC. This gives the protein CASSGLAGSSYEQYF.

The J gene is TRBJ2-7, the V gene TRBV5-1, with a tentative D call TRBD1 (5 bases). V dropped 0 bases and J dropped 3 bases, with 19 bases sitting between them. The CDR3 runs to 17 residues. CDR1 and CDR2 from the germline V gene are SGHRS and YFSETQ. The CDR3 DNA reads as TGCGCCAGCAGCTTGGGCGGCGGTCAGGGTAAGGTCTACGAGCAGTACTTC. Translated, it gives CASSLGGGQGKVYEQYF.

The chain employs TRBV30 and TRBJ2-7, with TRBD1 identical over 7 bases. V lost 8 bases to trimming and J lost 3 bases; unmatched junction nucleotides: 7. In germline, CDR1 is GTSNPN, CDR2 SVGIG (reference sequence). This CDR3 spans 12 amino acids. The CDR3 DNA sequence: TGTGCCGGGGGACAGCGGAACTACGAGCAGTACTTC. Translated, it gives CAGGQRNYEQYF.